This section outlines one T cell receptor beta chain sequence together with its context. TCRdb reprocessed the PCR reads via MiXCR and lists one record per CDR3 protein. The profile covers roughly 100,000 distinct CDR3 sequences, with 51% appearing a single time and approximately 13% taken by the ten largest. Germline V gene data show CDR1 as SGDLS and CDR2 as YYNGEE. V lost 4 bases to trimming and J lost 4 bases, with 14 bases between them. This CDR3 region has 15 residues. The data were taken from a study of CDR3 diversity in severe acne. Sequenced material: blood. The chain carries TRBV9 and TRBJ2-2; perhaps TRBD2 as D (6 bases). This receptor was obtained from a male donor with acne. CDR3 sequence: CASSLSGDITGELFF. The DNA for the CDR3 is TGTGCCAGCAGCTTATCGGGAGATATCACCGGGGAGCTGTTTTTT.